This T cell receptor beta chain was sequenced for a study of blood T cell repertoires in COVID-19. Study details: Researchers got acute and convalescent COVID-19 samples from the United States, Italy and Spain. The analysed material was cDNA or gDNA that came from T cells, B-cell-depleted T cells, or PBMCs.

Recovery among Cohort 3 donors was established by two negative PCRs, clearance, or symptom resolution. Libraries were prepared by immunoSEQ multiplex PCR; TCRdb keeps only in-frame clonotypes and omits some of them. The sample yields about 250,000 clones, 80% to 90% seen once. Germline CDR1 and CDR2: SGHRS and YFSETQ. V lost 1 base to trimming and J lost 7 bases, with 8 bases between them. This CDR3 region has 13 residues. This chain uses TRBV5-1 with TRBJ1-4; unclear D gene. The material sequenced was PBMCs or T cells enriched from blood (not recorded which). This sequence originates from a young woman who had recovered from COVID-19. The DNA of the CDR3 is TGCGCCAGCAGCTTGATGGGGAGTGAAAAACTGTTTTTT. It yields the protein CASSLMGSEKLFF.